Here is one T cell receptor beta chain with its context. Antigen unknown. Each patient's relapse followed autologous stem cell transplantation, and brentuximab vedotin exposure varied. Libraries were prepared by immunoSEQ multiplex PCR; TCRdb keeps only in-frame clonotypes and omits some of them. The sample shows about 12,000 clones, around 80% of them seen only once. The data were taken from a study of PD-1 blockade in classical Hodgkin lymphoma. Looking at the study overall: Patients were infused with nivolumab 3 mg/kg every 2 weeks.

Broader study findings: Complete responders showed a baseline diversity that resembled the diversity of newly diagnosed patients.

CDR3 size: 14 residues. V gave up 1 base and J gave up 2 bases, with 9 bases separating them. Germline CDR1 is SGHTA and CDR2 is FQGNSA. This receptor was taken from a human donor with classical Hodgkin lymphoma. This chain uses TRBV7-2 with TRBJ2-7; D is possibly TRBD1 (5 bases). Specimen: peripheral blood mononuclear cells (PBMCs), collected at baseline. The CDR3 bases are TGTGCCAGCAGCTTAGTCCCAGGGACCTACGAGCAGTACTTC. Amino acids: CASSLVPGTYEQYF.